This T cell receptor (beta chain) comes out of a study of cytomegalovirus exposure and HLA in healthy donors (dated by TCRdb to 2015 to 2018). For the wider study: An earlier analysis of more than 550 of the donors reported about 280 Gb of sequence data and around 120 million unique TCR beta sequences obtained from about 179 million T cells. Approximately 300 gigabases of sequencing data and around 88 million unique TCR sequences made up an early release that covered some 640 HLA-typed donors. The genetic ancestry cluster associated with self-reported Caucasian donors included around 76% of the 350 to 500 genotyped donors. The study aimed to test whether cataloging public T cell receptors could reveal signatures of past pathogen exposure. The T cell repertoires of under 700 subjects were profiled by immunosequencing and related to cytomegalovirus serostatus. In addition to the first cohort of roughly 700 subjects, a separate validation cohort of approximately 110 different subjects was used. High-throughput TCR immunosequencing, statistical association of individual TCRs with disease status, and machine learning were combined to predict cytomegalovirus infection status. A later analysis re-examined previously published TCR beta repertoires from roughly 720 donors and added high-resolution HLA genotyping to investigate patterns of TCR occurrence. Rather than using new phenotypic data, the later analysis identified candidate immune exposures from TCR beta sequences and from how often those sequences occurred across donors. An earlier analysis of about 620 of the donors applied high-throughput TCR beta sequencing to assess whether each TCR beta V gene segment acted as functional or pseudogenic. Donor age, sex, ethnicity and CMV serostatus were compiled alongside the repertoire data. Genome-wide SNP genotypes for about 60% of the roughly 670 donors were used in a later genetic analysis, which treated that subset as a discovery cohort. Every discovery cohort repertoire had been produced on one sequencing platform. HLA typing included class I and class II loci at four-digit resolution. The number of donors typed differed by locus, with roughly 629-640 for A, B, C, DRB1 and DQB1, approximately 500 for DQA1, under 610 for DPA1, and 400 to 490 for DPB1. Several DR-DQ haplotypes were handled as single units for association and clustering, since linkage in the cohort was strong. Among about 400 genotyped donors of the cohort, an average of approximately 240,000 unique TCR beta nucleotide sequences was sequenced per donor, of which about 20% were non-productive.

The cohort was made up of roughly 670 healthy bone marrow donors. At the time of sampling, every cohort member was nominally healthy, though immune exposures that went unrecorded were likely present. The donor tested CMV seronegative, placing the donor among the 300 to 450 seronegative members of the cohort. Every donor gave a peripheral blood sample, and the peripheral blood mononuclear cells from that sample were used for TCR beta sequencing. The Qiagen DNeasy Blood Extraction Kit was used to extract genomic DNA from the blood cell samples. A remark on this clone: The target of this receptor is not known. There are no base qualities to consult, and no much larger clone falls within one base.

The research as a whole found: V-gene and J-gene trimming of TCR beta chains was associated with a missense DCLRE1C variant in a later genetic analysis, and the association was replicated in an independent cohort. Because HLA typing was missing for some donors at each locus, association tests included only the typed subset. The 87-base-pair reads could not distinguish some IMGT-functional V segments, including TRBV6-2 and TRBV6-3, so those segments were excluded. Across donors, most TCR sequences were observed very rarely, whereas some public TCRs were present in many individuals. A further reported finding was that TCR beta sequences accurately predicted the HLA-A and HLA-B alleles for most subjects in the first cohort. A group of highly shared sequence variants was considered likely to be a technical artifact of the sequencing pipeline. The study gave a list of about 160 TCR beta chains associated with cytomegalovirus. Linkage disequilibrium might explain the correlated functional status among segregating V segments, but an unknown experimental factor could not be ruled out. In an earlier analysis of about 540 of the donors, most TCR beta V segments were observed in productive rearrangements about 90% or about 30% of the time, broadly matching IMGT annotations. Assigning TCR associations to individual alleles was difficult when HLA alleles, especially DR and DQ, strongly co-occurred. Compared with the roughly 600-donor mean, donors in an Asian-associated ancestry cluster had fewer N-insertions in productive TCRs, according to a later genetic analysis. In this cohort, only TCR beta chains were sequenced, and detectable features were limited by the absence of alpha or paired-chain data. Several of the top co-occurrence clusters appeared to be linked to parvovirus B19, influenza, CMV and Epstein-Barr virus, according to a later analysis. A later analysis associated approximately 17,000 TCR beta sequences with specific HLA alleles at a false discovery rate of 0.05. According to a later analysis, most CMV-associated TCR beta chains appeared to be HLA-restricted, and the HLA associations seemed to be driven largely by CMV exposure. The classifier was reported to diagnose cytomegalovirus status with high specificity and sensitivity in both the original cohort and the validation cohort. Presence/absence analyses assumed roughly uniform sequencing depth across donors, an assumption that may not hold. Immune exposure information for the cohort was limited to CMV serostatus. In a later analysis, the rate of TCR association differed among HLA loci, with DRB1 alleles having the most associated TCRs and HLA-C alleles having the fewest. The authors suggested that the approach could potentially be generalized to other disease states and immunological phenotypes. Compared with equally common non-associated chains, HLA-associated TCR beta chains in a later analysis were more clonally expanded and had lower generation probabilities. Because counts were too low, about 18 rarely observed V segments, including chromosome 9 orphons, were left out of the earlier analysis of about 620 of the donors. In vitro tests confirmed that a few of the cytomegalovirus-associated TCR beta chains recognize cytomegalovirus antigens.

Clipping removes 5 bases from V and 6 bases from J, with 3 as the unmatched junction base count. From a lookup of the germline V gene, CDR1 and CDR2 are SQVTM and ANQGSEA. The CDR3 measures 11 amino acids from cysteine to phenylalanine. The kept DNA is CDR3 alone, 33 bases in frame from the first base. Libraries were prepared through the immunoSEQ multiplex PCR assay. For the multiplex PCR, a mixture combining 60 forward primers for TCR Vbeta segments and 13 reverse primers for TCR Jbeta segments was used. The CDR3 region of rearranged TCR beta genes was amplified from genomic DNA by a multiplex PCR assay. The Illumina HiSeq System was used to sequence the amplified TCR beta libraries as 87-base-pair reads. In the authors' own workflow: A later analysis tallied around 80 million unique TCR beta chains across the 550 to 850 repertoires, and roughly 11 million of those chains were shared by two or more donors. Raw reads were error-corrected and collapsed into unique sequences by a nearest-neighbor algorithm in which closely related sequences were merged to remove PCR and sequencing errors. V, D and J gene segments were assigned by aligning CDR3 sequences to IMGT reference sequences. For a sequence to be retained, a match of at least six nucleotides to both a V gene segment and a J gene segment was required. Rearrangements were called productive when the CDR3 lacked stop codons and stayed in frame with V and J; all others were non-productive. Following IMGT convention, CDR3 was defined as the stretch from the second conserved V-encoded cysteine up to the conserved J-encoded phenylalanine. In an earlier analysis of just under 600 of the donors, sequences lacking an unambiguous match to a single V gene segment were excluded. An earlier analysis of approximately 590 of the donors called V segments functional above 56.7% productive rearrangements and segregating when the between-donor standard deviation exceeded 5%. A statistical classification framework was built to diagnose cytomegalovirus status from the catalog of TCR beta chain sequences. In a later analysis, V and J genes were assigned by comparing TCR nucleotide sequences against IMGT/GENE-DB human TR gene sequences. The TCRdist pipeline was used in a later analysis to assign CDR3 sequences and most-parsimonious VDJ recombination scenarios. In a later analysis, every TCR beta chain was defined by the combination of its CDR3 amino acid sequence and its V-gene family, and reads without a unique V-gene family were dropped. A later analysis removed 550 to 650 highly shared, low-generation-probability nucleotide sequences to deal with suspected cross-contamination and a sequencing artifact. For each public chain, a later analysis derived a clonal expansion index from normalized ranks of inferred template counts within each repertoire. Generation probabilities in a later analysis came from a VDJ recombination model fitted to out-of-frame rearrangements, and those results were checked against IGoR. A later analysis scored TCR-TCR, TCR-HLA and TCR-CMV co-occurrence with hypergeometric tests, applying a repertoire-size bias correction to TCR pairs. A later analysis estimated false discovery rates by permuting HLA or CMV assignments 20 times. In a later analysis, co-occurring TCRs were grouped using DBSCAN, with TCRdist sequence similarity added in when clustering inside HLA-allele-positive subsets. Co-occurrence clustering excluded repertoires with fewer than 30,000 or more than 120,000 public chains, plus five with anomalous nucleotide sharing. As stored in TCRdb, this immuneACCESS dataset retains in-frame rearrangements with V and J assigned. A fraction of the clones does not appear; measured against another copy, unresolved V genes explain less than half of the discrepancy, and the remainder lacks a known reason. That table is the source of V, J and clone size, and D and trimming were worked out from the DNA. This sample comprises about 160,000 clones, around 85% of them detected only once. The ten biggest clones cover more than 0.7% of the sample.

Sequencing input: PBMCs. The receptor chain draws on TRBV29-1 and TRBJ1-2, with 7 junctional bases fitting TRBD1. The clonotype was recovered from a woman aged 25 to 39 in good health and CMV-seronegative. The nucleotides read TGCAGCGTTCCCGGGACAGATGGCTACACCTTC. It is translated as CSVPGTDGYTF.